The clone carrying this T cell receptor beta chain was seen more than once but under ten times. These data come from a study of T cells in Graves' hyperthyroidism and ophthalmopathy. TCR beta CDR3 regions were amplified from RNA. When the TCR CDR3 underwent first-round RT-PCR, the HTBI primer set was used. TCRdb reprocessed the multiplex PCR reads via MiXCR and lists one record per CDR3 protein. The sample records 300,000 to 450,000 distinct CDR3 sequences, roughly 25% being singletons. This CDR3 spans 14 amino acids. The junction had 6 bases not matched to a gene; V was cut back by 5 bases and J by 4 bases. Germline CDR1 is SSHAT and CDR2 is FNYEAQ (reference sequence).

V is TRBV7-7 and J is TRBJ2-5; 8 bases align to TRBD2. The TCR sequence derives from a man aged 45 to 65 with Graves' hyperthyroidism. Material for sequencing was blood. CDR3 DNA: TGTGCCAGCAGCCGCAGCGGGAGAAGAGAGACCCAGTACTTC. Encoded protein: CASSRSGRRETQYF.